These 14 T cell receptor beta chains share one sample of origin, sequenced in a study of blood T cell repertoires in COVID-19. Profiled with immunoSEQ multiplex PCR; TCRdb holds only in-frame clones, not every one. The table lists roughly 370,000 clones, approximately 87% of them singletons. The material sequenced was PBMCs or T cells enriched from blood (not recorded which). The receptors shown here come from a woman in her 50s who had recovered from COVID-19.

The genes are TRBV9 and TRBJ2-2, with D perhaps TRBD1 (5 bases). Deletions cut 0 bases from V and 7 bases from J, with 16 bases between. Germline loops: CDR1 SGDLS, CDR2 YYNGEE. The CDR3 consists of 16 residues. The CDR3 spells CASSVVAGRQNGELFF. The DNA for the CDR3 is TGTGCCAGCAGCGTAGTGGCAGGGCGTCAGAACGGGGAGCTGTTTTTT.

J is TRBJ2-6 and V is TRBV6-1, with 9 bases lining up with TRBD1. This CDR3 is 15 amino acids long. The junction had 6 bases not matched to a gene; V was cut back by 4 bases and J by 8 bases. CDR1 and CDR2 from the germline V gene are MNHNS and SASEGT. CDR3 sequence: CASSGGTGIPNVLTF. The CDR3 nucleotides read TGTGCCAGCAGTGGAGGGACAGGGATTCCCAACGTCCTGACTTTC.

The genes are TRBV29-1 and TRBJ1-1; D remains ambiguous. Trimming removed 1 base from V and 0 bases from J, with 3 bases in between. The CDR3 is 12 residues long. In germline, CDR1 is SQVTM, CDR2 ANQGSEA. The CDR3 protein is CSVEVMNTEAFF. The CDR3 DNA sequence: TGCAGCGTTGAAGTCATGAACACTGAAGCTTTCTTT.

The V gene is TRBV4-3, the J gene TRBJ2-2; weak D call: TRBD2 (7 bases). CDR1 is LGHNA and CDR2 is YSLEER in the germline V gene. Trimming left V 0 bases short and J 1 base short, with 9 bases between. The CDR3 spans 16 residues. The CDR3 region is CASSQERGRNTGELFF. As DNA, the CDR3 is TGCGCCAGCAGCCAAGAGCGGGGGCGGAACACCGGGGAGCTGTTTTTT.

A single count supports this clone. The chain recombines TRBV6-2 or TRBV6-3 with TRBJ2-5; D gene ambiguous. CDR3 size: 15 residues. Germline V gene data show CDR1 as MNHEY and CDR2 as SVGEGT. The ends were cut back, 4 bases at V and 2 bases at J, with 14 bases in the middle. CDR3: CASSSPPRRQETQYF. For the CDR3, the DNA is TGTGCCAGCAGTTCCCCTCCTCGGCGGCAAGAGACCCAGTACTTC.

The chain carries TRBV6-1 and TRBJ2-7; tentative D call: TRBD2 (7 bases). CDR1 and CDR2 from the germline V gene are MNHNS and SASEGT. The CDR3 runs to 15 residues. V dropped 3 bases and J dropped 0 bases, with 12 bases sitting between them. CDR3 coding DNA: TGTGCCAGCAGTGAGGGGGGCGGGAGCTCCTACGAGCAGTACTTC. It yields the protein CASSEGGGSSYEQYF.

The chain couples TRBV4-3 to TRBJ2-7, with a weak D call TRBD2 (6 bases). Trimming shortened V by 4 bases and J by 3 bases, and 16 bases separated the two germline ends. Germline loops: CDR1 LGHNA, CDR2 YSLEER. CDR3 length equals 15 residues. The CDR3 reads CASSLYSGANYEQYF. The CDR3 DNA reads TGCGCCAGCAGCCTTTACTCGGGAGCCAACTACGAGCAGTACTTC.

J is TRBJ2-7 and V is TRBV30; a weak D match, TRBD1 (6 bases). V was clipped by 6 bases and J by 3 bases, with 12 bases between them. CDR3 length: 12 residues. The germline CDR1 and CDR2 sequences are GTSNPN and SVGIG (reference sequence). CDR3 bases: TGTGCCTGTTTAGACAGGAGCTACGAGCAGTACTTC. Its protein is CACLDRSYEQYF.

This clone was seen a single time. The CDR3 bases are TGTGCCAGCAGCTTAGTATTGGCTCCTAATGAAAAACTGTTTTTT. This encodes CASSLVLAPNEKLFF. The chain links TRBV7-2 to TRBJ1-4; unclear D gene. V was trimmed by 1 base and J by 3 bases, leaving 9 bases between them. In germline, CDR1 is SGHTA, CDR2 FQGNSA. This CDR3 spans 15 amino acids.

The chain employs TRBV30 and TRBJ1-2; 7 nucleotides line up with TRBD1. Per the germline V gene, CDR1 is GTSNPN and CDR2 is SVGIG (reference sequence). V lost 0 bases, J lost 6 bases, and 7 bases stayed unmatched. The CDR3 totals 14 residues. CDR3 residues: CAWSVPRTGHGYTF. DNA for the CDR3: TGTGCCTGGAGTGTACCCCGGACAGGCCATGGCTACACCTTC.

The chain is built from TRBV4-3 and TRBJ2-1; 15 bases agree with TRBD2. This CDR3 has 21 residues. V gave up 0 bases and J gave up 0 bases; unmatched junction bases: 9. Looked up from germline, CDR1 is LGHNA and CDR2 is YSLEER. The CDR3 spells CASSQDLRGLAGGLSYNEQFF. DNA for the CDR3: TGCGCCAGCAGCCAAGATCTTAGGGGACTAGCGGGGGGTCTCTCCTACAATGAGCAGTTCTTC.

The rearrangement links TRBV28 to TRBJ2-6; D is unresolved. There are 14 residues in the CDR3. Germline V gene lookup returns CDR1 MDHEN and CDR2 SYDVKM. Trimming took 10 bases from V and 3 from J, leaving 13 bases between them. CDR3 DNA sequence: TGTGCCACCAGACCAACGGGTGGGGCCAACGTCCTGACTTTC. Translating it yields CATRPTGGANVLTF.

The chain has TRBV15 and TRBJ1-4; the D gene is possibly TRBD1 (6 bases). Germline CDR1 is LNHNV and CDR2 is YYDKDF (reference sequence). The V gene lost 4 bases and the J gene lost 0 bases, with 15 bases spanning the gap. The CDR3 is 17 amino acids. The CDR3 loop reads CATSIGGERATNEKLFF. In nucleotides, the CDR3 is TGTGCCACCAGCATTGGGGGCGAGAGGGCAACTAATGAAAAACTGTTTTTT.

The rearrangement uses TRBV5-1 and TRBJ2-5; a weak D match, TRBD2 (7 bases). Germline assignment: CDR1 SGHRS and CDR2 YFSETQ. The V and J ends lost 7 bases and 2 bases respectively, with 18 bases between them. This CDR3 has 15 amino acids. The CDR3 nucleotides read TGCGCCAGCCGACGGGGGGCCCTGGGGCAAGAGACCCAGTACTTC. Its protein is CASRRGALGQETQYF.